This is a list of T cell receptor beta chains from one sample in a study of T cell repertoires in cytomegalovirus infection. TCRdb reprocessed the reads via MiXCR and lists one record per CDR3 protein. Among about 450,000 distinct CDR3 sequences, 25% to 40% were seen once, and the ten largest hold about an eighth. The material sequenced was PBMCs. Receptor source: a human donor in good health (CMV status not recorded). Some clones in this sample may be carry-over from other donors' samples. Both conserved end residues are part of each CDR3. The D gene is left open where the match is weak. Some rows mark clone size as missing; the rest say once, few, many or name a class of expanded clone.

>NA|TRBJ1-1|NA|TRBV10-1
TGCGCCAGCACCTCAGGTAGAGGGAACACTGAATATTTCTTT
CASTSGRGNTEYFF
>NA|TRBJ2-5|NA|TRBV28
TGTGCCAGCAGTCCCCGGCAGTGGACCCAGTACTTC
CASSPRQWTQYF
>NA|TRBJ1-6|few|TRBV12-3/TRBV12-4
TGTGCCAGCAGACGTACTCCAGGGCGAAGATCACCCCTCCACTTT
CASRRTPGRRSPLHF
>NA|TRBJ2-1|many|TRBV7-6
TGTGCCAGCAGCTTAGTCCCGACCTCAGATTACAATGAGCAGTTCTTC
CASSLVPTSDYNEQFF
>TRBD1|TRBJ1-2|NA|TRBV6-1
TGTGCCAGCAGTGAATCGACAGGGGGCTTCTATGGCTACACCTTC
CASSESTGGFYGYTF
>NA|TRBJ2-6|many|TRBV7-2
TGTGCCAGCAGCTCCGCCCCCGCAAGCTCTGGGGCCAACGTCCTGACTTTC
CASSSAPASSGANVLTF
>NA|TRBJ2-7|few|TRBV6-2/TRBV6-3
TGTGCCAGCAGTTATGGTAGCGGAGGCGACGAGCAGTACTTC
CASSYGSGGDEQYF
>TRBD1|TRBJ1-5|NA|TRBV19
TGTGCCAGTGGTAGCAGGGGGCCGGCTCAGCCCCATCATTTT
CASGSRGPAQPHHF
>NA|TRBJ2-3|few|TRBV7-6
TGTGCCAGCAGCTTGTCGGGCTCGGATACGCAGTATTTT
CASSLSGSDTQYF
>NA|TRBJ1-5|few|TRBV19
TGTGCCAGTAGTATTTGGTCACAGTCGCCCCAGCATTTT
CASSIWSQSPQHF
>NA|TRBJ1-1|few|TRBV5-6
TGTGCCAGCAGACAAAGATACAGAATTGCTACGAACACTGAAGCTTTCTTT
CASRQRYRIATNTEAFF
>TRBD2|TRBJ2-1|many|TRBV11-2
TGTGCCAGCAGCTTAGGTTCCCGCGGGGGGCTAAGTAACAATGAGCAGTTCTTC
CASSLGSRGGLSNNEQFF
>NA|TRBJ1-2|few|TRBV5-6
TGTGCCAGCAGCTTGGGCGTCCGGACGGGGTATGGCTACACCTTC
CASSLGVRTGYGYTF
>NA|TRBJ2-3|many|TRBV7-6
TGTGCCAGCAGCTTAGCGCCACCAACGGGGGGCCATCCTTCCCCAGATACGCAGTATTTT
CASSLAPPTGGHPSPDTQYF
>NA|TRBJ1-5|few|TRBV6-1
TGTGCCAGCAGTGAAGCTCCAGGGGGCAATCAGCCCCAGCATTTT
CASSEAPGGNQPQHF
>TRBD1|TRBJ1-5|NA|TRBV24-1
TGTGCCACCAGTGATGCTCCAAGGACAGGGGGACTCAATCAGCCCCAGCATTTT
CATSDAPRTGGLNQPQHF
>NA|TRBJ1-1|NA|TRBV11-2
TGTGCCAGCAGCTTTGACCACAACACTGAAGCTTTCTTT
CASSFDHNTEAFF
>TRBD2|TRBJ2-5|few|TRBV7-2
TGTGCCAGCAGCTTAGAACTAGCGGAGGAGACCCAGTACTTC
CASSLELAEETQYF
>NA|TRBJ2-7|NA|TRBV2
TGTGCCAGCAGTGAGACAGTAACCTACGAGCAGTACTTC
CASSETVTYEQYF
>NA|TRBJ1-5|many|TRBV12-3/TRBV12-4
TGTGCCAGCAGTTTAGCAGGGGGCAATCAGCCCCAGCATTTT
CASSLAGGNQPQHF
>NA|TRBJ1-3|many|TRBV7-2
TGTGCCAGCAGCCTCCACCGGGTTACTGGAAACACCATATATTTT
CASSLHRVTGNTIYF
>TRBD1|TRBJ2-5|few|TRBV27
TGTGCCAGCAGTTCCTCGACAGGGGAAGAGACCCAGTACTTC
CASSSSTGEETQYF
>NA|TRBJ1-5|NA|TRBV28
TGTGCCAGCAGACCCTACAATCAGTCCCAGCATTTT
CASRPYNQSQHF
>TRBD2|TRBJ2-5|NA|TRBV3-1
TGTGCCAGCAGCCAGCGGGGGGCCTTCCAAGAGACCCAGTACTTC
CASSQRGAFQETQYF
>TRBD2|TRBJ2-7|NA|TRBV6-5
TGTGCCAGCAGTTCCATTAGACTCCGGGCAGCGGGGGCGACCTACGAGCAGTACTTC
CASSSIRLRAAGATYEQYF
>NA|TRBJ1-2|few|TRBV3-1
TGTGCCAGCAGCCCTAGGGGTACCTATGGCTACACCTTC
CASSPRGTYGYTF
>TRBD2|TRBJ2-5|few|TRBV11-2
TGTGCCAGCAACCACCAGCGGGGGTCCCAAGAGACCCAGTACTTC
CASNHQRGSQETQYF
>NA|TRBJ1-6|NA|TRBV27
TGTGCCAGCAGTTTAGAGCCGAGGGGTCGCCCCCTCCACTTT
CASSLEPRGRPLHF
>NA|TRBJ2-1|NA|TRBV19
TGTGCCAGTAGTATTTCCGGGGGTTACAATGAGCAGTTATTC
CASSISGGYNEQLF
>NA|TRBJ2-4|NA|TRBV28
TGTGCCAGCAGTTTATCGGGAGTGGCGGCCAAAAACATTCAGTACTTC
CASSLSGVAAKNIQYF
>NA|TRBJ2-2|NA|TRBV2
TGTGCCACAGGCCCGACAGGTTCGACCACCGGGGAGCTGTTTTTT
CATGPTGSTTGELFF
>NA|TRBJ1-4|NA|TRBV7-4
TGTGCCAGCGCTGGGGGAAATGAAAAACTGTTTTTT
CASAGGNEKLFF
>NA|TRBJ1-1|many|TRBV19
TGTGCCAGTAGTTCAACAGCGAACACTGAAGCTTTCTTT
CASSSTANTEAFF
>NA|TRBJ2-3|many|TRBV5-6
TGTGCCAGCAGCTTGGCTCTTTCCCCGTCTTCTAGCACAGATACGCAGTATTTT
CASSLALSPSSSTDTQYF
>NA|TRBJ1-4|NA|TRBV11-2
TGTGCCAGCAGCCCGACAGGTATTGGCGAAAAACTGTTTTTT
CASSPTGIGEKLFF
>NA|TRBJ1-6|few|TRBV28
TGTGCCAGCAGTCCGGTTTGGGACATGTATAATTCACCCCTCCACTTT
CASSPVWDMYNSPLHF
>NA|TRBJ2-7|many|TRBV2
TGTGCCAGCAGTGAATATTCCGAGCAGTACTTC
CASSEYSEQYF
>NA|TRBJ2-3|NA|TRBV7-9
TGTGCCAGCAGCTCCAATTGGGTGACAGATACGCAGTATTTT
CASSSNWVTDTQYF
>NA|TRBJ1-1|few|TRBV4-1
TGCGCCAGCAGCCTTGCTCGGGGGGCCCAGAACACTGAAGCTTTCTTT
CASSLARGAQNTEAFF
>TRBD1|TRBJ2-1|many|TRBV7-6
TGTGCCAGCAGCCTTATAACAGGGGCGAATGAGCAGTTCTTC
CASSLITGANEQFF
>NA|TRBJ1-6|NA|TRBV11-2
TGTGCCAGCAGCAGAATACTCGGACAGAGAGATAATTCACCCCTCCACTTT
CASSRILGQRDNSPLHF
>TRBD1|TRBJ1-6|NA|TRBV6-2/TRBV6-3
TGTGCCAGCAGTTATGGGACAGGGGGTTCACCCCTCCACTTT
CASSYGTGGSPLHF
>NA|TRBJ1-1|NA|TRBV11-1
TGTGCCAGCAGCTTAAGCGATAAGAACACTGAAGCTTTCTTT
CASSLSDKNTEAFF
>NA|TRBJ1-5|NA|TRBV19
TGTGCCAGTAGTATAGATGACAGCCAACAGTTTAGCAATCAGCCCCAGCATTTT
CASSIDDSQQFSNQPQHF
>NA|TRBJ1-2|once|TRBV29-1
TGCAGCGTCTCCGGCAGGGGCGGCTACACCTTC
CSVSGRGGYTF